The 24 T cell receptor beta chains below come from one sample, sequenced in a study of radiation and T cells in renal cell carcinoma (dated by TCRdb to 2019 to 2021). Library preparation used the immunoSEQ multiplex PCR assay. TCRdb provides this immuneACCESS table in a form limited to in-frame rearrangements. Some clones are lacking; in checked studies, under half of them reflect an unresolved V gene, and why the rest are absent is not known. Within this sample are some 110,000 clones, with around 84% of them counted one time only. The top ten hold about 3% of the sample. Taken with the paper, the label for time point translates to: baseline pretreatment blood. The label giving this sample's treatment or condition can be read as: 15 Gy SBRT to primary tumor, nephrectomy 4 weeks later. The material was blood, obtained from a patient whose treatment included radiotherapy and nephrectomy. The receptors stem from a woman aged 60 to 75 with renal cell carcinoma.

The chain recombines TRBV10-1 with TRBJ2-1, with D uncertain. The CDR3 has 14 amino acids. Germline V gene sequence: CDR1 WNHNN, CDR2 SYGVQD (reference sequence). V lost 5 bases to trimming and J lost 2 bases, with 10 bases between them. CDR3 nucleotides: TGCGCCAGCAGTTTGGACGGTCCCTACAATGAGCAGTTCTTC. This codes for CASSLDGPYNEQFF.

The gene calls are TRBV27 and TRBJ1-4; D is possibly TRBD1 (6 bases). V gave up 2 bases and J gave up 0 bases, with 13 bases separating them. CDR3 length: 17 amino acids. Germline CDR1 MNHEY, CDR2 SMNVEV (reference sequence). The CDR3 nucleotides are TGTGCCAGCAGTTTAGGAGGGGGGATTGCAACTAATGAAAAACTGTTTTTT. Translation gives CASSLGGGIATNEKLFF.

The chain uses TRBV6-5 and TRBJ1-4, with D perhaps matching TRBD1 (5 bases). The germline V gene has CDR1 MNHEY and CDR2 SVGAGI. V was trimmed by 6 bases and J by 2 bases, leaving 10 bases between them. This CDR3 spans 14 amino acids. CDR3 DNA: TGTGCCAGCAGGGGGCTGAGGACTAATGAAAAACTGTTTTTT. Residues: CASRGLRTNEKLFF.

V and J are TRBV6-1 and TRBJ2-7; D is possibly TRBD1 (5 bases). The CDR3 loop spans 13 amino acids. In germline, CDR1 is MNHNS, CDR2 SASEGT. With 5 bases removed from V and 3 bases from J, the gap between germline ends came to 11 bases. The CDR3 DNA follows: TGTGCCAGCAGTACCCGCGACAGCTACGAGCAGTACTTC. Amino acid sequence: CASSTRDSYEQYF.

The chain employs TRBV6-1 and TRBJ1-2, with D uncertain. The V gene's germline CDR1 is MNHNS and CDR2 SASEGT. The CDR3 extends over 14 amino acids. V lost 1 base and J 3 bases, leaving 9 bases between the germline ends. The CDR3 protein is CASSEGSTYYGYTF. The CDR3 DNA reads TGTGCCAGCAGTGAAGGATCAACATACTATGGCTACACCTTC.

This clone was counted a few times. The V gene is TRBV6-5, the J gene TRBJ1-1; D is perhaps TRBD1 (6 bases). Germline V gives CDR1 MNHEY, CDR2 SVGAGI. V lost 0 bases and J lost 0, with 11 bases in between. This CDR3 has 16 residues. CDR3 in DNA: TGTGCCAGCAGTTACTCAAGGGGGACGGTGAACACTGAAGCTTTCTTT. This gives the protein CASSYSRGTVNTEAFF.

The genes are TRBV27 and TRBJ2-5; D gene unclear. The length of the CDR3 is 12 residues. From germline, CDR1 is MNHEY and CDR2 SMNVEV (reference sequence). V was trimmed by 0 bases and J by 5 bases, leaving 4 bases between them. The CDR3 nucleotides read TGTGCCAGCAGTTTATCGAGGGAGACCCAGTACTTC. It encodes CASSLSRETQYF.

CDR3 in amino acids: CASSISSGSGGGELFF. In DNA, the CDR3 is TGTGCCAGTAGTATAAGCAGCGGGAGCGGAGGCGGGGAGCTGTTTTTT. The chain couples TRBV19 to TRBJ2-2, with 8 bases aligning to TRBD2. The germline V gene has CDR1 LNHDA and CDR2 SQIVND (reference sequence). J lost 7 bases, V lost 2 bases, and 9 bases had no gene match. The CDR3 runs to 16 residues.

This sequence joins TRBV30 and TRBJ1-1; the D is unclear. V was shortened by 1 base and J by 4 bases, with 13 bases between the two germline ends. The CDR3 has 14 amino acids. Germline CDR1 and CDR2: GTSNPN and SVGIG (reference sequence). The CDR3 loop reads CAWSARPLFTEAFF. The CDR3 bases are TGTGCCTGGAGTGCCAGGCCCCTTTTCACTGAAGCTTTCTTT.

The gene calls are TRBV9 and TRBJ2-7; D remains ambiguous. There are 14 residues in the CDR3. V was trimmed by 4 bases and J by 1 base, leaving 12 bases between them. Germline loops: CDR1 SGDLS, CDR2 YYNGEE. The CDR3 is CASSPSASSYEQYF. CDR3 DNA sequence: TGTGCCAGCAGCCCCAGCGCGAGTTCCTACGAGCAGTACTTC.

This sequence joins TRBV18 and TRBJ1-1; 7 nucleotides agree with TRBD1. Per germline, CDR1 KGHSH and CDR2 LQKENI. The V segment lost 4 bases and the J segment 1 base; nucleotides outside the gene matches: 6. The CDR3 extends over 15 amino acids. This chain's CDR3 is CASSRDRARNTEAFF. The CDR3 coding sequence is TGTGCCAGCTCACGGGACAGAGCTAGGAACACTGAAGCTTTCTTT.

This chain uses TRBV5-1 with TRBJ2-6; D unclear. Germline lookup yields CDR1 SGHRS and CDR2 YFSETQ. V lost 0 bases and J 3 bases, leaving 4 bases between the germline ends. The CDR3 is made up of 14 amino acids. This CDR3 reads CASSLGDGANVLTF. The DNA for the CDR3 is TGCGCCAGCAGCTTGGGGGATGGGGCCAACGTCCTGACTTTC.

The V call is TRBV4-1, the J call TRBJ2-7; no reliable D call. V gave up 4 bases and J gave up 0 bases, with 7 bases separating them. Germline CDR1 and CDR2: MGHRA and YSYEKL. CDR3 length equals 13 residues. Here the CDR3 reads CASSLEVSYEQYF. The DNA for the CDR3 is TGCGCCAGCAGCCTTGAAGTCTCCTACGAGCAGTACTTC.

There are many counts of this clone. This chain uses TRBV5-4 with TRBJ1-3, with D uncertain. The CDR3 contains 13 residues. Germline V CDR1 and CDR2: SGHNT, YYREEE (reference sequence). V was pared by 1 base and J by 4 bases, with 6 bases between. The CDR3, as DNA: TGTGCCAGCAGCTTGTGGAACGGAAACACCATATATTTT. It codes for CASSLWNGNTIYF.

This clone was counted a few times. The gene calls are TRBV12-5 and TRBJ2-3; no definite D call. V lost 6 bases and J 3 bases, leaving 7 bases between the germline ends. This CDR3 contains 12 residues. The germline V gene has CDR1 LGHNT and CDR2 FRNRAP. In DNA, the CDR3 is TGTGCTAGTGGGACGCAAACAGATACGCAGTATTTT. Its translation: CASGTQTDTQYF.

V and J are TRBV28 and TRBJ1-2; the match to TRBD1 covers 9 bases. V lost 4 bases to trimming and J lost 4 bases; unmatched junction nucleotides: 7. This CDR3 comprises 15 residues. Germline V gene lookup returns CDR1 MDHEN and CDR2 SYDVKM. The CDR3 spells CASSSWTGVGYGYTF. In DNA form, the CDR3 reads TGTGCCAGCAGTTCCTGGACAGGGGTAGGCTATGGCTACACCTTC.

The rearrangement links TRBV6-1 to TRBJ1-5, with D possibly being TRBD1 (5 bases). Germline loops: CDR1 MNHNS, CDR2 SASEGT. This CDR3 has 15 amino acids. V was cut by 9 bases and J by 4 bases, with 19 bases left in between. CDR3 residues: CASAYVGQLNQPQHF. The CDR3 coding sequence is TGTGCCAGTGCTTACGTGGGGCAGCTAAATCAGCCCCAGCATTTT.

The V and J genes are TRBV10-1 and TRBJ2-3; tentatively, D is TRBD2 (6 bases). V was pared by 4 bases and J by 4 bases, with 15 bases between. CDR1 is WNHNN, CDR2 SYGVQD, per germline (reference sequence). The CDR3 totals 15 residues. Here the CDR3 reads CASSGAQGGPDTQYF. The CDR3, as DNA: TGCGCCAGCAGTGGGGCCCAGGGAGGCCCAGATACGCAGTATTTT.

The gene calls are TRBV6-5 and TRBJ2-6; D is unresolved. CDR3 length: 15 residues. The V gene lost 6 bases and the J gene lost 0 bases, with 9 bases spanning the gap. From germline, CDR1 is MNHEY and CDR2 SVGAGI. CDR3 region: CASRRSRSGANVLTF. DNA for the CDR3: TGTGCCAGCAGGCGAAGTCGCTCTGGGGCCAACGTCCTGACTTTC.

The CDR3 sequence: CASSLVSGESETQYF. The DNA of the CDR3 is TGCGCCAGCAGCTTGGTCTCAGGGGAGTCCGAGACCCAGTACTTC. This chain links TRBV5-1 with TRBJ2-5; D might be TRBD1 (6 bases). Looked up from germline, CDR1 is SGHRS and CDR2 is YFSETQ. V was clipped by 0 bases and J by 5 bases, with 14 bases between them. The CDR3 totals 15 residues.

The sample holds a few counts of this clone. V gene TRBV19 combines with J gene TRBJ2-1; the match to TRBD2 covers 11 bases. V shed 4 bases, J shed 10 bases, and the junction held 3 bases outside the gene matches. This CDR3 is built from 13 residues. Germline CDR1 is LNHDA and CDR2 is SQIVND (reference sequence). The CDR3 bases are TGTGCCAGTAGTACCGGGACTAGCGGCGAGCAGTTCTTC. Amino acids: CASSTGTSGEQFF.

This sequence joins TRBV28 and TRBJ2-5; tentatively, D is TRBD1 (5 bases). The V end was cut by 1 base, the J end by 0 bases, with 9 bases between. The CDR3 length is 15 residues. CDR1 is MDHEN, CDR2 SYDVKM, per germline. The DNA of the CDR3 is TGTGCCAGCAGTTTATTATCAGGGAACCAAGAGACCCAGTACTTC. Translation: CASSLLSGNQETQYF. The variable domain in full, completed from reference TRBV28 and TRBJ2-5, reads DVKVTQSSRYLVKRTGEKVFLECVQDMDHENMFWYRQDPGLGLRLIYFSYDVKMKEKGDIPEGYSVSREKKERFSLILESASTNQTSMYLCASSLLSGNQETQYFGPGTRLLVL.

The V and J genes are TRBV29-1 and TRBJ2-7; 9 bases line up with TRBD2. The CDR3 loop spans 13 amino acids. V lost 4 bases and J lost 7; bases outside the gene matches: 8. The germline V gene encodes CDR1 SQVTM and CDR2 ANQGSEA. The CDR3 nucleotides read TGCAGCGTTGTACCTAGCGGGGAACCTGAGCAGTACTTC. Amino acid sequence: CSVVPSGEPEQYF.

This sequence joins TRBV4-2 and TRBJ1-1; D not resolved. The germline V and J ends were trimmed by 0 bases and 0 bases, with 11 bases remaining between them. There are 16 residues in the CDR3. The V gene's germline CDR1 is LGHNA and CDR2 YNFKEQ. The CDR3: CASSQELIRVNTEAFF. CDR3 bases: TGTGCCAGCAGCCAAGAACTTATCCGGGTGAACACTGAAGCTTTCTTT.